This T cell receptor beta chain was sequenced for a study of immune evolution from preneoplasia to lung adenocarcinoma. Overall study context: HLA loss of heterozygosity: less than 9% AIS, about 15% MIA, around 35% ADC, none AAH.

The protocol was immunoSEQ multiplex PCR, while the TCRdb copy is restricted to in-frame clones and leaves out a portion. The table shows 9,500 to 15,000 clones, with about 85% occurring only once. The germline CDR1 and CDR2 sequences are SEHNR and FQNEAQ (reference sequence). V dropped 8 bases and J dropped 4; count of bases not matched to a gene: 8. The CDR3 is made up of 14 amino acids. General study findings and limits: Top clone share appeared to fall from AAH through AIS, MIA, adenocarcinoma.

As to this clone: The antigen remains unidentified.

The V gene is TRBV7-9, the J gene TRBJ2-3; 8 positions agree with TRBD2. This clonotype was obtained from a person between 45 and 75 years old with lung adenocarcinoma. What was sequenced was FFPE tissue from an adenomatous hyperplasia lung lesion. Subset noted: atypical adenomatous hyperplasia (AAH), lung preneoplasia. The CDR3 is CASVSGSGPDTQYF. The CDR3 nucleotides read TGTGCCAGCGTAAGCGGGAGTGGCCCAGATACGCAGTATTTT.